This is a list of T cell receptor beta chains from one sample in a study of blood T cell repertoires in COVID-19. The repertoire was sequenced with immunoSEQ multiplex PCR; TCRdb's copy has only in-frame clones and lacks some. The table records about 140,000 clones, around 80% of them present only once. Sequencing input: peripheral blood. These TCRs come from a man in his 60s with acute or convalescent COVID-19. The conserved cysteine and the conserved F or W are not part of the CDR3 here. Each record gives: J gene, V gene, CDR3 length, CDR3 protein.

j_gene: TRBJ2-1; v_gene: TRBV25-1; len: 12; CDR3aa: ASRRAGGNNEQF
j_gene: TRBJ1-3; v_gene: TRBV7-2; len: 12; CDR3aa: ASRFGNSGNTIY
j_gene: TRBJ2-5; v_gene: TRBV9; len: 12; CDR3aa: ASSVGTYSETQY
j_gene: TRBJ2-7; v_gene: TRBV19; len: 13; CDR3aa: ASSISGQGPYEQY
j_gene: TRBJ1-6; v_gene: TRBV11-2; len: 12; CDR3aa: ASSLDLWNSPLH
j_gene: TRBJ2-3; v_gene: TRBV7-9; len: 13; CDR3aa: ASNFYTEGSDTQY
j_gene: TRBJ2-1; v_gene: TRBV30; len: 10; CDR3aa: AWSARGNEQF
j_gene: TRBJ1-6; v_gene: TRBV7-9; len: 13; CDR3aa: ASSPTGTSDSPLH
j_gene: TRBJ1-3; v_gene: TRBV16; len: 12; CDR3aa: ASSNSQVGNTIY
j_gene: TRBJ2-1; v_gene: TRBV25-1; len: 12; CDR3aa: ASSAGLAENEQF
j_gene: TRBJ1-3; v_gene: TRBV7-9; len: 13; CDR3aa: ASSPRGNSGNTIY
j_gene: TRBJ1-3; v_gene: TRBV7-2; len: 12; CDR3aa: ASSLGQGVNTIY
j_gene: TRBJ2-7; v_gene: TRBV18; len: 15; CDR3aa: ASSPKTGGYSSYEQY
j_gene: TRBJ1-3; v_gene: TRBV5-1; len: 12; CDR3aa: ASSGQGAGNTIY
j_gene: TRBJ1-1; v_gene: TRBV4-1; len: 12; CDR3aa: ASSQAGVSTEAF
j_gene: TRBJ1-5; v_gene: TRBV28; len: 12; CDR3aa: ASGRGQGLQPQH